These 19 T cell receptor beta chains were sequenced from one sample in a study of blood T cell repertoires in COVID-19. Assay used: immunoSEQ multiplex PCR; TCRdb lists only in-frame clones, some missing. The table lists roughly 320,000 clones, 75% to 85% of them singletons. Sample: peripheral blood. These receptors all come from a human donor in a cohort sampled during active COVID-19.

The rearrangement joins TRBV19 to TRBJ2-3, with D possibly being TRBD1 (6 bases). The germline gives CDR1 LNHDA, CDR2 SQIVND (reference sequence). This CDR3 has 15 amino acids. V was shortened by 5 bases and J by 0 bases, with 12 bases between the two germline ends. The chain's CDR3 is CASSLWGRSTDTQYF. The CDR3 DNA follows: TGTGCCAGTAGTCTCTGGGGGCGAAGCACAGATACGCAGTATTTT.

The V and J genes are TRBV30 and TRBJ1-2, with D perhaps matching TRBD1 (6 bases). V dropped 5 bases and J dropped 2 bases, with 12 bases sitting between them. Per germline, CDR1 GTSNPN and CDR2 SVGIG (reference sequence). The CDR3 consists of 13 residues. CDR3: CAWSMGHNYGYTF. The CDR3 DNA sequence: TGTGCCTGGTCAATGGGACACAACTATGGCTACACCTTC.

This clone showed up just once. This chain links TRBV15 with TRBJ1-2; TRBD1 aligns across 7 bases. There are 14 residues in the CDR3. Germline V gene sequence: CDR1 LNHNV, CDR2 YYDKDF (reference sequence). After removal of 5 bases from V and 2 bases from J, the junction contained 5 bases not matched to a gene. The chain's CDR3 is CATSPQDRNYGYTF. Here the CDR3 DNA reads TGTGCCACCAGCCCACAGGACAGGAACTATGGCTACACCTTC.

In the case of this clone: The sample holds other DNA sequences that translate to the same CDR3. The chain links TRBV27 to TRBJ1-6; possibly TRBD1 for D (5 bases). Trimming removed 3 bases from V and 4 bases from J, with 7 bases in between. Per the germline V gene, CDR1 is MNHEY and CDR2 is SMNVEV (reference sequence). The CDR3 is 14 residues long. CDR3: CASSFQGYNSPLHF. In nucleotides, the CDR3 is TGTGCCAGCAGTTTTCAGGGTTATAATTCACCCCTCCACTTT.

This clone was seen a handful of times. This chain uses TRBV7-2 with TRBJ1-5, with D uncertain. The CDR3 length is 13 residues. Per the germline V gene, CDR1 is SGHTA and CDR2 is FQGNSA. The V end was cut by 5 bases, the J end by 4 bases, with 9 bases between. This chain's CDR3 is CASSLGINQPQHF. The CDR3 nucleotides are TGTGCCAGCAGCCTCGGGATAAATCAGCCCCAGCATTTT.

CDR3 coding DNA: TGCAGTGCTAGTAGCGGGGCCCGAGACACCGGGGAGCTGTTTTTT. As protein: CSASSGARDTGELFF. The V gene is TRBV20-1, the J gene TRBJ2-2, with TRBD2 identical over 8 bases. The CDR3 extends over 15 amino acids. V lost 3 bases to trimming and J lost 3 bases; unmatched junction nucleotides: 6. The germline V gene encodes CDR1 DFQATT and CDR2 SNEGSKA (reference sequence).

This chain links TRBV19 with TRBJ2-7; 9 positions agree with TRBD2. The V gene end was trimmed by 5 bases and the J gene end by 0 bases; junction bases not matched to a gene: 5. The germline V gene encodes CDR1 LNHDA and CDR2 SQIVND (reference sequence). The CDR3 runs 15 residues. CDR3 DNA sequence: TGTGCCAGTAGTTCCAGCGGGGGGTTCTCCTACGAGCAGTACTTC. Its translation: CASSSSGGFSYEQYF.

The rearrangement links TRBV5-1 to TRBJ1-1, with TRBD1 matching over 9 bases. This CDR3 spans 14 amino acids. Germline trimming cut 3 bases from V and 4 bases from J; bases unmatched to any gene: 4. Germline V gene data show CDR1 as SGHRS and CDR2 as YFSETQ. As DNA, the CDR3 is TGCGCCAGCAGCTCTATACAGGGGGCCACTGAAGCTTTCTTT. Translated: CASSSIQGATEAFF.

This clone was counted once. The J gene is TRBJ1-2, the V gene TRBV4-1; no firm D call. Trimming took 5 bases from V and 8 from J, leaving 12 bases between them. Germline CDR1 reads MGHRA; CDR2 reads YSYEKL. The CDR3 is made up of 12 amino acids. As DNA, the CDR3 is TGCGCCAGCAGCAGGGAGTCTTGGGGCTACACCTTC. It specifies CASSRESWGYTF.

The genes are TRBV14 and TRBJ2-7, with TRBD2 as a possible D gene (6 bases). Between the trimmed V and J ends, which lost 4 bases and 6 bases, there was a span of 16 bases. The germline V gene encodes CDR1 SGHDN and CDR2 FVKESK. This CDR3 is 14 amino acids long. The CDR3 DNA reads TGTGCCAGCAGCCTCCCTGGGGTGGGGGGCGAGCAGTACTTC. It translates to CASSLPGVGGEQYF. Using reference TRBV14 and TRBJ2-7 for the parts outside the CDR3, the full variable domain is EAGVTQFPSHSVIEKGQTVTLRCDPISGHDNLYWYRRVMGKEIKFLLHFVKESKQDESGMPNNRFLAERTGGTYSTLKVQPAELEDSGVYFCASSLPGVGGEQYFGPGTRLTVT.

This chain joins TRBV30 and TRBJ1-1; a weak D match, TRBD1 (5 bases). The V and J ends lost 1 base and 0 bases respectively, with 15 bases between them. Germline lookup yields CDR1 GTSNPN and CDR2 SVGIG (reference sequence). The CDR3 contains 16 residues. The CDR3 DNA sequence: TGTGCCTGGAGTGCAGGAGGGGCCGACATGAACACTGAAGCTTTCTTT. It codes for CAWSAGGADMNTEAFF.

This clone was observed a single time. J is TRBJ2-2 and V is TRBV6-5; 8 bases are a match to TRBD2. Trimming removed 0 bases from V and 4 bases from J; junction bases left unmatched: 4. The CDR3 is 16 amino acids. Germline CDR1 reads MNHEY; CDR2 reads SVGAGI. CDR3 sequence: CASSYSTGGLTGELFF. Here the CDR3 DNA reads TGTGCCAGCAGTTACTCGACGGGGGGGCTCACCGGGGAGCTGTTTTTT.

This chain uses TRBV18 with TRBJ2-2; maybe TRBD2 (5 bases). Germline assignment: CDR1 KGHSH and CDR2 LQKENI. Trimming removed 0 bases from V and 0 bases from J, with 14 bases in between. The CDR3 runs to 18 residues. The CDR3 sequence is CASSPPGRGTANTGELFF. In nucleotides, the CDR3 is TGTGCCAGCTCACCACCGGGCCGGGGAACTGCGAACACCGGGGAGCTGTTTTTT.

The CDR3 nucleotides read TGTGCCAGCAGCCCTGACAGGGAAGAGACCCAGTACTTC. This sequence encodes CASSPDREETQYF. The chain couples TRBV28 to TRBJ2-5; 7 bases fit TRBD1. The length of the CDR3 is 13 residues. In germline, CDR1 is MDHEN, CDR2 SYDVKM. Trimming took 6 bases from V and 3 from J; bases not matched to a gene: 4.

A single count supports this clone. The V call is TRBV3-1 (or the pseudogene TRBV3-2), the J call TRBJ1-1, with no clear D. This CDR3 comprises 12 residues. Germline V gene lookup returns CDR1 LGHDT and CDR2 YNNKEL (reference sequence). V was cut by 1 base and J by 9 bases, with 9 bases left in between. The CDR3 bases are TGTGCCAGCAGCCAAGTCGGTGTGCAAGCTTTCTTT. This encodes CASSQVGVQAFF.

This chain connects TRBV29-1 to TRBJ1-1; the D is unclear. This CDR3 has 14 residues. Germline V gene data show CDR1 as SQVTM and CDR2 as ANQGSEA. V was shortened by 0 bases and J by 6 bases, with 14 bases between the two germline ends. The CDR3 DNA reads TGCAGCGTTGAAGACCGGTCCCGGGGTCCTGAAGCTTTCTTT. Translation: CSVEDRSRGPEAFF.

The gene calls are TRBV27 and TRBJ2-7; TRBD2 aligns across 7 bases. Trimming removed 5 bases from V and 1 base from J; junction bases left unmatched: 8. CDR1 is MNHEY and CDR2 is SMNVEV in the germline V gene (reference sequence). The CDR3 length is 15 residues. The CDR3 is CASSHLTSRSYEQYF. CDR3 nucleotide sequence: TGTGCCAGCAGTCACTTGACTAGCAGATCCTACGAGCAGTACTTC.

The gene calls are TRBV5-1 and TRBJ2-2; 9 bases fit TRBD2. The CDR3 has 17 amino acids. The germline V gene has CDR1 SGHRS and CDR2 YFSETQ. V was clipped by 5 bases and J by 0 bases; unmatched bases: 8. The CDR3 region is CASRKRGDPANTGELFF. The DNA for the CDR3 is TGCGCCAGCAGAAAGCGGGGGGATCCCGCGAACACCGGGGAGCTGTTTTTT.

This chain's CDR3 is CASSLGQAPWGNQPQHF. DNA for the CDR3: TGTGCCAGCAGCTTGGGACAGGCTCCTTGGGGCAATCAGCCCCAGCATTTT. This rearrangement joins TRBV5-5 to TRBJ1-5, with D perhaps TRBD1 (6 bases). This CDR3 is built from 17 residues. Trimming pared 0 bases from V and 2 bases from J, leaving 15 bases between. Germline assignment: CDR1 SGHKS and CDR2 YYEKEE (reference sequence).